This TCR beta chain appears in the sequencing data of a study of identical twins. The CDR3 has 16 residues. V lost 3 bases, J lost 1 base, and 5 bases stayed unmatched. CDR1 is KGHDR, CDR2 SFDVKD, per germline. Healthy Caucasians provided all donations. Via MiXCR, TCRdb re-called the 5' RACE reads, giving one row per CDR3 protein. The data show some 600,000 distinct CDR3 sequences, with roughly 6.6% seen just once and 1.5% to 2% held by the top ten. This clonotype was recorded a few times. Its antigen is undetermined. General study findings and limits: Weaker excess sharing between twins was seen in beta out-of-frame sequences. Monozygotic twins shared more out-of-frame TCR alpha than recombination models predicted. An excess of low generation probability was shown by twin-shared out-of-frame alpha sequences.

The same data also went into a second study, on yellow fever vaccine responses in identical twins.

This chain connects TRBV24-1 to TRBJ2-3; 8 bases map to TRBD1. This sequence originates from a woman between 18 and 30 years old in good health. The sequencing input was PBMCs. The CDR3 loop is CATSDPGTGGTDTQYF. DNA for the CDR3: TGTGCCACCAGTGATCCGGGGACAGGAGGCACAGATACGCAGTATTTT.